These 15 T cell receptor beta chains were all obtained from the same sample, sequenced in a study of OX40 agonist ivuxolimab in advanced cancers. Repertoires were generated with immunoSEQ multiplex PCR, while TCRdb's copy carries only in-frame clones and drops some. The sample records nearly 85,000 clones, about 86% being singletons. Source: CD4+ or CD8+ T cells sorted from blood, taken in a trial of the OX40 agonist ivuxolimab. These receptors came from an adult with an advanced solid tumor such as melanoma, head and neck, liver or kidney cancer.

The chain links TRBV11-1 to TRBJ2-2, with 8 bases lining up with TRBD2. The trim removed 3 bases at V and 6 bases at J, leaving 12 bases unmatched. The CDR3 runs 17 residues. The germline CDR1 and CDR2 sequences are SGHAT and FQDESV (reference sequence). CDR3 protein: CASSLRRGAGFSGELFF. The DNA of the CDR3 is TGTGCCAGCAGCTTGCGGCGGGGGGCCGGGTTTTCCGGGGAGCTGTTTTTT.

The chain recombines TRBV6-6 with TRBJ2-1; 7 nucleotides match TRBD1. Germline V lookup: CDR1 MNHNY, CDR2 SVGAGI (reference sequence). The CDR3 length is 14 residues. V shed 3 bases and J 5 bases; nucleotides not matched to a gene: 4. The CDR3 DNA reads as TGTGCCAGCAGTTATCCCGGGACAGACAATGAGCAGTTCTTC. This gives the protein CASSYPGTDNEQFF.

The CDR3 region has the DNA TGTGCCAGCAGGAACAGGGACCACGAGCAGTACTTC. It codes for CASRNRDHEQYF. The chain joins TRBV19 to TRBJ2-7; D might be TRBD1 (6 bases). V was shortened by 9 bases and J by 5 bases, with 14 bases between the two germline ends. In germline, CDR1 is LNHDA, CDR2 SQIVND (reference sequence). The CDR3 consists of 12 residues.

The V gene is TRBV2, the J gene TRBJ1-6, with D uncertain. This CDR3 region has 13 residues. Germline lookup yields CDR1 SNHLY and CDR2 FYNNEI. V shed 6 bases and J shed 10 bases, with 13 bases lying between them. The CDR3 spells CASSNKGDSPLHF. CDR3 DNA sequence: TGTGCCAGCAGCAACAAGGGAGACTCACCCCTCCACTTT.

The gene calls are TRBV19 and TRBJ1-3; no definite D call. The germline V gene has CDR1 LNHDA and CDR2 SQIVND (reference sequence). Trimming removed 1 base from V and 4 bases from J, with 11 bases in between. This CDR3 is 15 amino acids long. The CDR3 sequence: CASSIGGLGGNTIYF. In DNA form, the CDR3 reads TGTGCCAGTAGTATAGGAGGCCTCGGGGGAAACACCATATATTTT. Looking up the rest from reference TRBV19 and TRBJ1-3 gives the full variable domain: DGGITQSPKYLFRKEGQNVTLSCEQNLNHDAMYWYRQDPGQGLRLIYYSQIVNDFQKGDIAEGYSVSREKKESFPLTVTSAQKNPTAFYLCASSIGGLGGNTIYFGEGSWLTVV.

The rearrangement joins TRBV28 to TRBJ2-3, with 9 bases matching TRBD2. This CDR3 has 16 amino acids. The V gene end was trimmed by 5 bases and the J gene end by 2 bases; junction bases not matched to a gene: 8. Germline CDR1 MDHEN, CDR2 SYDVKM. The CDR3 loop reads CASSNARGGATDTQYF. Here the CDR3 DNA reads TGTGCCAGCAGTAACGCTCGCGGGGGGGCCACAGATACGCAGTATTTT.

The chain is built from TRBV5-4 and TRBJ2-7; D gene ambiguous. Germline CDR1 reads SGHNT; CDR2 reads YYREEE (reference sequence). The V end lost 0 bases, the J end lost 3 bases, and 16 bases lay between the germline ends. The CDR3 consists of 16 residues. The DNA of the CDR3 is TGTGCCAGCAGCTTGGGAACGGCGGTGGCAGGCTACGAGCAGTACTTC. Residues: CASSLGTAVAGYEQYF.

This chain links TRBV4-1 with TRBJ1-1; the match to TRBD1 covers 7 bases. The CDR3 has 13 amino acids. With 6 bases clipped from V and 3 bases from J, the junction kept 4 bases outside the gene matches. Germline assignment: CDR1 MGHRA and CDR2 YSYEKL. The CDR3 loop is CASRFQGDTEAFF. The CDR3 region has the DNA TGCGCCAGCAGATTTCAGGGGGACACTGAAGCTTTCTTT.

The chain recombines TRBV30 with TRBJ2-5, with TRBD2 as a possible D gene (7 bases). Trimming removed 0 bases from V and 1 base from J, with 12 bases in between. Germline values: CDR1 GTSNPN, CDR2 SVGIG (reference sequence). The CDR3 totals 15 residues. The DNA for the CDR3 is TGTGCCTGGAGTGTCTGGGGGGGGCCCCAAGAGACCCAGTACTTC. Amino acids: CAWSVWGGPQETQYF.

This chain joins TRBV7-2 and TRBJ2-3; D might be TRBD1 (6 bases). CDR3 length equals 16 residues. The germline V gene encodes CDR1 SGHTA and CDR2 FQGNSA. V shed 0 bases and J shed 7 bases, with 17 bases lying between them. The CDR3 DNA sequence: TGTGCCAGCAGCTTAGCGCTTACGACAGGTGGGCATACGCAGTATTTT. Translation: CASSLALTTGGHTQYF.

The genes are TRBV2 and TRBJ2-3, with 12 positions matching TRBD2. Germline V gene sequence: CDR1 SNHLY, CDR2 FYNNEI. Germline trimming cut 7 bases from V and 4 bases from J; bases unmatched to any gene: 15. The CDR3 has 18 amino acids. The CDR3 nucleotides read TGTGCCAGCACTAAAAGGGCTAGCGGGGGGGCGGATTCAGATACGCAGTATTTT. Translated, it gives CASTKRASGGADSDTQYF.

The rearrangement links TRBV5-1 to TRBJ2-7, with 10 positions matching TRBD1. The J segment lost 2 bases and the V segment lost 4 bases, leaving 3 bases of the junction unmatched. From germline, CDR1 is SGHRS and CDR2 YFSETQ. CDR3 length: 14 residues. CDR3 amino acids: CASSGDRGTYEQYF. The CDR3 nucleotides are TGCGCCAGCAGCGGGGACAGGGGAACCTACGAGCAGTACTTC.

Details on this clone: A junction boundary mismatches the germline segment, possibly from a read error. This sequence joins TRBV7-3 and TRBJ1-3; D is possibly TRBD1 (5 bases). CDR1 is SGHTA and CDR2 is FQGTGA in the germline V gene. The CDR3 loop spans 15 amino acids. CDR3 nucleotides: TGCGCCAGCAGCCACCGGGGCAGCTCCGGAAACACCATATATTTT. It specifies CASSHRGSSGNTIYF. The variable domain in full, with the rest retrieved from reference TRBV7-3 and TRBJ1-3, is GAGVSQTPSNKVTEKGKYVELRCDPISGHTALYWYRQSLGQGPEFLIYFQGTGAADDSGLPNDRFFAVRPEGSVSTLKIQRTERGDSAVYLCASSHRGSSGNTIYFGEGSWLTVV.

V is TRBV10-3 and J is TRBJ1-3, with unresolved D. This CDR3 comprises 15 residues. Germline loops: CDR1 ENHRY, CDR2 SYGVKD. The V end lost 6 bases, the J end lost 0 bases, and 12 bases lay between the germline ends. CDR3: CAISEKVVSGNTIYF. The DNA of the CDR3 is TGTGCCATCAGCGAAAAGGTAGTCTCTGGAAACACCATATATTTT.

V is TRBV2 and J is TRBJ2-1; TRBD1 matches 10 bases. The junction had 5 bases not matched to a gene; V was cut back by 2 bases and J by 7 bases. The CDR3 spans 15 residues. Looked up from germline, CDR1 is SNHLY and CDR2 is FYNNEI. The CDR3 protein is CASSENRDRGNEQFF. CDR3 in DNA: TGTGCCAGCAGTGAAAATAGGGACAGGGGTAATGAGCAGTTCTTC.